A single sample is the source of the 27 T cell receptor beta chains below, sequenced in a study of monozygotic twins with inflammatory bowel disease. Each CDR3 protein gets one entry in TCRdb, which reprocessed the 5' RACE reads and gives no DNA. There are 70,000 to 95,000 distinct CDR3 sequences in the sample, with about 8% held by the top ten. The sequencing sample was made of blood. All receptors derive from a human donor with ulcerative colitis or Crohn's disease, or a healthy co-twin of an affected twin (not recorded which).

V usage is TRBV20-1 and J usage is TRBJ1-4. The germline V gene encodes CDR1 DFQATT and CDR2 SNEGSKA (reference sequence). The CDR3 extends over 13 amino acids. The chain's CDR3 is CSATGVTNEKLFF.

The V gene is TRBV12-3 or TRBV12-4, the J gene TRBJ2-2; the D gene TCRdb calls, TRBD1, cannot be checked with no DNA. There are 13 residues in the CDR3. The CDR3 sequence is CASSHRGSGELFF.

This sequence joins TRBV5-1 and TRBJ1-1; TCRdb gives TRBD1 as the D gene, but with no DNA this cannot be confirmed. This CDR3 has 15 amino acids. The germline gives CDR1 SGHRS, CDR2 YFSETQ. The chain's CDR3 is CASSLDPQGWTEAFF.

This chain links TRBV20-1 with TRBJ2-4; TCRdb proposes TRBD1, but this gene call is untestable without DNA. The germline gives CDR1 DFQATT, CDR2 SNEGSKA (reference sequence). This CDR3 has 14 amino acids. CDR3 loop: CSANARDSKNIQYF.

The gene calls are TRBV5-1 and TRBJ1-2; without DNA, the TCRdb call of TRBD1 cannot be checked. CDR1 SGHRS and CDR2 YFSETQ come from the germline V gene. The CDR3 is made up of 14 amino acids. The CDR3: CASSLVTGGIGYTF.

The V call is TRBV5-1, the J call TRBJ1-3. Germline V gives CDR1 SGHRS, CDR2 YFSETQ. This CDR3 is 15 amino acids long. CDR3: CASSPLPGLGNTIYF.

The chain uses TRBV12-3 or TRBV12-4 and TRBJ2-7. The CDR3 is 12 amino acids. CDR3 sequence reads: CASSWVPDEQYF.

The rearrangement joins TRBV12-3 or TRBV12-4 to TRBJ1-2; TCRdb indicates TRBD1, and absent DNA this call remains unverified. The CDR3 length is 12 residues. The CDR3 loop is CASSQGGYGYTF.

The rearrangement uses TRBV5-1 and TRBJ2-1; lacking DNA, the TRBD1 call made by TCRdb goes unchecked. The CDR3 extends over 15 amino acids. Looked up from germline, CDR1 is SGHRS and CDR2 is YFSETQ. The chain's CDR3 is CASSQPGGLGNEQFF.

The rearrangement joins TRBV9 to TRBJ2-4; TCRdb calls TRBD2, which cannot be checked without DNA. The CDR3 loop spans 17 amino acids. CDR1 is SGDLS, CDR2 YYNGEE, per germline. This CDR3 reads CASSVGVGQNLLNIQYF.

The chain couples TRBV7-9 to TRBJ2-5; TCRdb names TRBD1, which stays unverified in the absence of DNA. Germline V CDR1 and CDR2: SEHNR, FQNEAQ (reference sequence). CDR3 size: 13 residues. Here the CDR3 reads CASSSESGTPQYF.

J is TRBJ1-1 and V is TRBV14; TCRdb returns TRBD1, unconfirmable since there is no DNA. The CDR3 extends over 12 amino acids. Germline V CDR1 and CDR2: SGHDN, FVKESK. The CDR3: CASSRTRTEAFF.

The gene calls are TRBV5-1 and TRBJ2-3; checking the TCRdb D call of TRBD2 is not possible without DNA. Germline V lookup: CDR1 SGHRS, CDR2 YFSETQ. This CDR3 is built from 15 residues. CDR3 residues: CATNSGGTFTDTQYF.

The CDR3 protein is CASSNDPAGNTYEQYF. V and J are TRBV6-2 or TRBV6-3 and TRBJ2-7; TCRdb indicates TRBD1, and absent DNA this call remains unverified. Germline V gene sequence: CDR1 MNHEY, CDR2 SVGEGT. There are 16 residues in the CDR3.

The gene calls are TRBV29-1 and TRBJ1-2. The CDR3 extends over 13 amino acids. Germline V gives CDR1 SQVTM, CDR2 ANQGSEA. CDR3 in amino acids: CSVGPEAGYGYTF. The whole variable domain, filled in from reference TRBV29-1 and TRBJ1-2, reads SAVISQKPSRDICQRGTSLTIQCQVDSQVTMMFWYRQQPGQSLTLIATANQGSEATYESGFVIDKFPISRPNLTFSTLTVSNMSPEDSSIYLCSVGPEAGYGYTFGSGTRLTVV.

The V call is TRBV6-2 or TRBV6-3, the J call TRBJ1-2; the D gene TCRdb calls, TRBD1, cannot be checked with no DNA. Germline V gives CDR1 MNHEY, CDR2 SVGEGT. CDR3 size: 12 residues. The CDR3 region is CASSGVDYGYTF.

V is TRBV4-1 and J is TRBJ2-1; TCRdb indicates TRBD2, and absent DNA this call remains unverified. The CDR3 is made up of 18 amino acids. The germline V gene has CDR1 MGHRA and CDR2 YSYEKL. The CDR3 spells CASSQVDMGLSSYNEQFF.

According to its frequency, this clonotype is medium-sized. The chain recombines TRBV10-3 with TRBJ1-6. Germline assignment: CDR1 ENHRY and CDR2 SYGVKD. The CDR3 loop spans 19 amino acids. The CDR3 loop is CAISESVTTSSSGNSPLHF.

V is TRBV12-3 or TRBV12-4 and J is TRBJ2-1; the TCRdb D gene call, TRBD2, has no DNA to confirm it. The CDR3 has 16 amino acids. Here the CDR3 reads CASSLEGSGFYNEQFF.

The V and J genes are TRBV24-1 and TRBJ2-1; TCRdb designates TRBD2, a call that cannot be tested without DNA. CDR1 is KGHDR and CDR2 is SFDVKD in the germline V gene. CDR3 length equals 13 residues. CDR3 sequence: CATSGGAYYEQFF.

The chain is built from TRBV18 and TRBJ1-5. Per germline, CDR1 KGHSH and CDR2 LQKENI. The CDR3 has 16 amino acids. This CDR3 reads CASSPSGPNSNQPQHF. The entire variable domain, with the rest obtained from reference TRBV18 and TRBJ1-5, is as follows: NAGVMQNPRHLVRRRGQEARLRCSPMKGHSHVYWYRQLPEEGLKFMVYLQKENIIDESGMPKERFSAEFPKEGPSILRIQQVVRGDSAAYFCASSPSGPNSNQPQHFGDGTRLSIL.

This rearrangement joins TRBV5-6 to TRBJ2-2; the D call from TCRdb, TRBD1, cannot be confirmed without DNA. The germline gives CDR1 SGHDT, CDR2 YYEEEE. The CDR3 contains 19 residues. The CDR3 region is CASSLAAGQGISNTGELFF.

J is TRBJ2-1 and V is TRBV15. In germline, CDR1 is LNHNV, CDR2 YYDKDF (reference sequence). The CDR3 is 13 residues long. The CDR3 is CATSRDPADEQFF.

The V and J genes are TRBV25-1 and TRBJ1-5; as DNA is missing, the TRBD1 call by TCRdb cannot be tested. The CDR3 length is 14 residues. The germline V gene encodes CDR1 MGHDK and CDR2 SYGVNS. This chain's CDR3 is CASSRTGGNQPQHF.

The chain has TRBV5-1 and TRBJ1-2; TCRdb reports TRBD1, a call that lacks DNA to check it against. The germline V gene has CDR1 SGHRS and CDR2 YFSETQ. This CDR3 has 15 amino acids. Here the CDR3 reads CASSWGQRGNYGYTF.

The chain recombines TRBV20-1 with TRBJ1-4; TCRdb selects TRBD1, and the lack of DNA leaves this call unchecked. This CDR3 is built from 14 residues. Germline CDR1 and CDR2: DFQATT and SNEGSKA (reference sequence). CDR3 residues: CSARRDSHNEKLFF.

This chain joins TRBV20-1 and TRBJ2-7; no DNA is available, so the TRBD2 call from TCRdb remains unchecked. The CDR3 loop spans 14 amino acids. The V gene's germline CDR1 is DFQATT and CDR2 SNEGSKA (reference sequence). The CDR3 loop reads CSASAGGFEVEQYF.